These 9 T cell receptor beta chains came from one sample sequenced in a study of blood T cell repertoires in COVID-19. The data were produced by immunoSEQ multiplex PCR, yet TCRdb's version contains in-frame clones alone and is incomplete. The sample lists 88,000 or so clones; around nine tenths were seen once. The sample was PBMCs or T cells enriched from blood (not recorded which). The receptors come from a woman aged 50 to 65 with acute COVID-19.

The chain carries TRBV7-9 and TRBJ2-3; TRBD1 is a possible D gene (6 bases). There are 15 residues in the CDR3. Germline V gene lookup returns CDR1 SEHNR and CDR2 FQNEAQ (reference sequence). V was trimmed by 0 bases and J by 6 bases, leaving 13 bases between them. For the CDR3, the DNA is TGTGCCAGCAGCTTAGCAGGGGGAAGAGGGGATACGCAGTATTTT. Encoded protein: CASSLAGGRGDTQYF.

J is TRBJ2-1 and V is TRBV7-2; the match to TRBD2 covers 9 bases. The CDR3 runs to 15 residues. Losses at the gene ends were 3 bases for V and 4 bases for J; bases not matched to a gene: 4. Germline V lookup: CDR1 SGHTA, CDR2 FQGNSA. DNA of the CDR3: TGTGCCAGCAGCTTGTCTAGCGGGGTATACAATGAGCAGTTCTTC. Its protein is CASSLSSGVYNEQFF.

This chain connects TRBV19 to TRBJ1-1, with 8 bases identical to TRBD1. V trimming: 6 bases; J trimming: 5 bases; junction bases outside the gene matches: 5. CDR1 is LNHDA, CDR2 SQIVND, per germline (reference sequence). CDR3 length: 13 amino acids. The CDR3 spells CASSTNRGTEAFF. The CDR3 nucleotides are TGTGCCAGTAGCACCAACAGGGGGACTGAAGCTTTCTTT.

The chain links TRBV4-2 to TRBJ1-3, with D possibly TRBD1 on 6 matching bases. The ends were cut back, 1 base at V and 1 base at J, with 8 bases in the middle. The CDR3 runs to 15 residues. Germline CDR1 reads LGHNA; CDR2 reads YNFKEQ. The CDR3 reads CASSQGQESGNTIYF. For the CDR3, the DNA is TGTGCCAGCAGCCAAGGACAGGAATCTGGAAACACCATATATTTT.

The CDR3 region has the DNA TGTGCCAGCAGCCCCAGGGAAAAACTGTTTTTT. This encodes CASSPREKLFF. This rearrangement joins TRBV7-9 to TRBJ1-4; D gene uncertain. V lost 5 bases to trimming and J lost 8 bases, with 6 bases between them. The CDR3 length is 11 residues. Germline CDR1 is SEHNR and CDR2 is FQNEAQ (reference sequence).

The chain combines TRBV30 with TRBJ1-3; 9 bases align to TRBD1. V dropped 2 bases and J dropped 4; count of bases not matched to a gene: 6. The germline CDR1 and CDR2 sequences are GTSNPN and SVGIG (reference sequence). The CDR3 length is 15 residues. The chain's CDR3 is CAWSTGGQTGNTIYF. CDR3 nucleotide sequence: TGTGCCTGGAGTACAGGGGGCCAGACCGGAAACACCATATATTTT.

The chain links TRBV6-2 or TRBV6-3 to TRBJ1-4, with 7 positions matching TRBD1. CDR1 is MNHEY and CDR2 is SVGEGT in the germline V gene. This CDR3 has 16 amino acids. V was pared by 0 bases and J by 6 bases, with 7 bases of the junction left unmatched. This CDR3 reads CASSYSFTGEDEKLFF. In DNA, the CDR3 is TGTGCCAGCAGTTACTCGTTCACAGGGGAAGATGAAAAACTGTTTTTT.

This clone was counted only a few times. The CDR3 spells CASSPPNGQIYGYTF. As DNA, the CDR3 is TGCGCCAGCAGCCCGCCCAACGGACAGATCTATGGCTACACCTTC. The J gene is TRBJ1-2, the V gene TRBV5-1, with D perhaps matching TRBD1 (6 bases). V lost 4 bases to trimming and J lost 4 bases, with 17 bases between them. This CDR3 spans 15 amino acids. Germline assignment: CDR1 SGHRS and CDR2 YFSETQ.

The V call is TRBV27, the J call TRBJ1-2; 10 bases are shared with TRBD1. The CDR3 runs 15 residues. The ends lost 5 bases at V and 2 bases at J; junction bases unmatched: 5. Germline loops: CDR1 MNHEY, CDR2 SMNVEV (reference sequence). The CDR3 is CASSTLGQGNYGYTF. In DNA, the CDR3 is TGTGCCAGCAGTACCTTGGGACAGGGGAACTATGGCTACACCTTC.